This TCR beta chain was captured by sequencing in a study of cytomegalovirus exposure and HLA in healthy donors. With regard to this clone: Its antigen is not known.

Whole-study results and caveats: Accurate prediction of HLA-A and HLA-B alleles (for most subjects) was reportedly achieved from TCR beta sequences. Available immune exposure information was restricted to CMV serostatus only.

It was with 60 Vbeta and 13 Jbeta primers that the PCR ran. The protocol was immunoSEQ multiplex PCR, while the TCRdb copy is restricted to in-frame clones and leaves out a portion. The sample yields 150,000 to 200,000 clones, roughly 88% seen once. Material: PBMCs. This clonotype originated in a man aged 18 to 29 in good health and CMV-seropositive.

The CDR3 bases are TGCGCCAGCAGTCCCCGACAGCCCTTAGATGAGCAGTTCTTC. Its protein is CASSPRQPLDEQFF. The V and J genes are TRBV5-1 and TRBJ2-1, with D maybe TRBD1 (5 bases). The CDR3 has 14 amino acids. Trimming stripped 5 bases from V and 8 bases from J, with 17 bases between. From germline, CDR1 is SGHRS and CDR2 YFSETQ.